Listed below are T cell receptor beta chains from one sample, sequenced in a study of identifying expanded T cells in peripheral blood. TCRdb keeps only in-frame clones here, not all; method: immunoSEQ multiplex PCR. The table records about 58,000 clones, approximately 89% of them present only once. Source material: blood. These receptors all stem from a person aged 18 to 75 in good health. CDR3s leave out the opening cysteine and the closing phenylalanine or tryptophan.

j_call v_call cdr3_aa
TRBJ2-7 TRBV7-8 ASSPQAESSYEQY
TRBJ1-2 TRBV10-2 ASSESGSHYGYT
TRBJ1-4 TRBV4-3 ASSQRGFGLGEKLF
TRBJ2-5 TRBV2 ASSSAGGGEETQY
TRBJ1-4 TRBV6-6 ASSYGGSAEKLF
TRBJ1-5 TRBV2 ASSSYGGSNQPQH
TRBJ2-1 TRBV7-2 ASSPSRAYNEQF
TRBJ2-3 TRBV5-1 ASSMDSGRTDTQY
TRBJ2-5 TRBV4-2 ASSQVGDKQETQY
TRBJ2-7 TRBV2 AGSGTVGEQY
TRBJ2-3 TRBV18 ASSPPSSGGTDTQY
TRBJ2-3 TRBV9 ASSPTGGQATDTQY
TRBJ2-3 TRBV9 ASSAGGRSPDTQY
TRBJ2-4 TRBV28 ASTLGDIGAKNIQY
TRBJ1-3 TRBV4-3 ASSLLGAVSGNTIY
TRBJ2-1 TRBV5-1 ASSFVQGIEQF
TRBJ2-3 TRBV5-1 ASSYFSGYSTDTQY
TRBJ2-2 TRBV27 ASSLGPGLVNTGELF
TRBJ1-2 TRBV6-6 ASSYLLGQENST
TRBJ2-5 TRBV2 ASTPLETQY
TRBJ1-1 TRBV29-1 SVVTGTVNTEAF
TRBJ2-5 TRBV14 ASSQDGETQY
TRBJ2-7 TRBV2 ASSQRDRVSSYEQY
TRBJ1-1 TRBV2 ASSEAQAWRSEAF
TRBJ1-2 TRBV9 ASSAQGMYYGYT
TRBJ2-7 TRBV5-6 ASSLAFREWEQY
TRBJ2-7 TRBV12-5 ASGPPTGDYYYEQY
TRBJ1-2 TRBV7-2 ASSFITGESGYT
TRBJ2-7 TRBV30 ARGTKSSYEQY
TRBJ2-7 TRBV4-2 ASSQDLGTGTSLNGQY
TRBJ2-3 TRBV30 AWGTGTSTDTQY
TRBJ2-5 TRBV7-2 ASSPNGYQETQY
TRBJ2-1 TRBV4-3 ASSQVHPYNEQF
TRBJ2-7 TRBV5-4 ASSLANGAAEQY
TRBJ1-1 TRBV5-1 ASSLAANTEAF
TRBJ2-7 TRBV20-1 SAMKDRVY
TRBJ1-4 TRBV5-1 ASSLGATNEKLF
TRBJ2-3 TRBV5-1 ASSLGGSSTDTQY
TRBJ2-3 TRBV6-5 ASKRAGAGTDTQY
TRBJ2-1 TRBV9 ASSPRQGPYNEQF
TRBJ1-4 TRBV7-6 ASSSEGSYSGKLF
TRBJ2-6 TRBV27 ASKKTGANVLT
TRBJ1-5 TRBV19 ASRQGGDSNQPQH
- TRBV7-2 ASSLDHGIDEQY
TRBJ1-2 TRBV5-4 ASSSTGDYGYT
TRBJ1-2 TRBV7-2 ASSLGGGSGYT
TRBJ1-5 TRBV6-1 ASSVDREMDQPQH
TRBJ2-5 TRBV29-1 SAVGDLETQY
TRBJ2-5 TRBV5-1 ASSLEGQGGETQY
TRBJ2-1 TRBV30 AWSGSGDLHEQVNEQF
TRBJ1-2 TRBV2 ASSASGGNYGYT
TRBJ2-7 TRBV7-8 ASSLVAYRYEQY
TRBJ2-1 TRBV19 ASSIVASGARNEQF
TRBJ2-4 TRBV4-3 ASSPQNRAKNIQY
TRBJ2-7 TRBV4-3 ASSQDILTYEQY
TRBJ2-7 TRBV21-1 ASSKVRSKKDRGQLEVFEQY
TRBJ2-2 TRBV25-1 ASSGLGTGELF
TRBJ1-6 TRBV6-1 ASSVLQSNSPLH
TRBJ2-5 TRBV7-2 ASSPRLGQGASETQY
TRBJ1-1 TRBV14 ASSQGWAEAF